This is a list of T cell receptor beta chains from one sample in a study of T cell responses to AZD1222 COVID-19 vaccine. Clones were sequenced by immunoSEQ multiplex PCR, and TCRdb holds only the in-frame ones, with some missing. The profile covers about 110,000 clones, with about four fifths appearing a single time and roughly 9% taken by the ten largest. Sequencing was performed on peripheral blood, taken on day 0 of AZD1222 vaccination. The receptor source for this set is an adult in good health. The CDR3 runs from the conserved cysteine through the conserved F or W. Fields, in order: D gene, clone size, J gene, V gene, CDR3 DNA, CDR3 protein. A D gene is named only where the DNA matches it firmly. Size is stated for part of the rows, as once, few or many counts, or as a class when the clone is expanded.

D: NA
size: NA
J: TRBJ1-1
V: TRBV7-6
DNA: TGTGCCAGCAGCCTTAAAAACACTGAAGCTTTCTTT
CDR3: CASSLKNTEAFF

D: NA
size: NA
J: TRBJ2-5
V: TRBV7-2
DNA: TGTGCCAGCAGCTTAGGGCCAGAGACCCAGTACTTC
CDR3: CASSLGPETQYF

D: NA
size: NA
J: TRBJ2-7
V: TRBV4-3
DNA: TGCGCCAGCAGCCAAGATCCCCAGGGTTCGTACGAGCAGTACTTC
CDR3: CASSQDPQGSYEQYF

D: TRBD1
size: NA
J: TRBJ1-6
V: TRBV7-9
DNA: TGTGCCAGCAGATATGGGACAGGGGGCTCCTATAATTCACCCCTCCACTTT
CDR3: CASRYGTGGSYNSPLHF

D: TRBD1
size: NA
J: TRBJ2-1
V: TRBV3-1/TRBV3-2
DNA: TGTGCCAGCAGCCGCCCCGACAGGGTGTCGAGCTCCTACAATGAGCAGTTCTTC
CDR3: CASSRPDRVSSSYNEQFF

D: TRBD2
size: few
J: TRBJ2-7
V: TRBV7-2
DNA: TGTGCCAGCAGCGGGGATAGCGGGGGAGAAGCCTACGAGCAGTACTTC
CDR3: CASSGDSGGEAYEQYF

D: NA
size: NA
J: TRBJ2-3
V: TRBV5-1
DNA: TGCGCCAGCAGCTTGGCCGAAGGGTGGTTCACAGATACGCAGTATTTT
CDR3: CASSLAEGWFTDTQYF

D: NA
size: NA
J: TRBJ2-2
V: TRBV11-2
DNA: TGTGCCAGCAGCTTAGTGGTTTACGCCGGGGAGCTGTTTTTT
CDR3: CASSLVVYAGELFF

D: NA
size: NA
J: TRBJ1-2
V: TRBV5-1
DNA: TGCGCCACGACTGGGGCACCTTCCACCAACTATGGCTACACCTTC
CDR3: CATTGAPSTNYGYTF

D: NA
size: NA
J: TRBJ2-7
V: TRBV10-3
DNA: TGTGCCATCAGTGAACTGGGCCCCTACGAGCAGTACTTC
CDR3: CAISELGPYEQYF

D: TRBD2
size: NA
J: TRBJ2-5
V: TRBV18
DNA: TGTGCCAGCGCAAGCGGGGGCCAAGAGACCCAGTACTTC
CDR3: CASASGGQETQYF

D: TRBD1
size: few
J: TRBJ2-7
V: TRBV6-5
DNA: TGTGCCAGCAGGTCTCCCGGGACAGGGATATACGAGCAGTACTTC
CDR3: CASRSPGTGIYEQYF

D: TRBD2
size: NA
J: TRBJ2-1
V: TRBV4-2
DNA: TGTGCCAGCAGCTCTGAACTAGCGGGGGGCTACAATGAGCAGTTCTTC
CDR3: CASSSELAGGYNEQFF

D: NA
size: once
J: TRBJ2-1
V: TRBV18
DNA: TGTGCCAGCTCACCGGGCCAGCTTGAGGGGCAGTTCTTC
CDR3: CASSPGQLEGQFF

D: NA
size: NA
J: TRBJ1-5
V: TRBV5-6
DNA: TGTGCCAGCAGCTTGGCGCGGGGGAATCAGCCCCAGCATTTT
CDR3: CASSLARGNQPQHF

D: NA
size: NA
J: TRBJ2-2
V: TRBV18
DNA: TGTGCCAGCTCACCACCCAGCAACACCGGGGAGCTGTTTTTT
CDR3: CASSPPSNTGELFF

D: TRBD1
size: few
J: TRBJ1-4
V: TRBV7-8
DNA: TGTGCCAGCAGTCGGAACAGGGGAACTAATGAAAAACTGTTTTTT
CDR3: CASSRNRGTNEKLFF

D: NA
size: once
J: TRBJ1-6
V: TRBV19
DNA: TGTGCCAGTCAAAAAGATACGTATAATTCACCCCTCCACTTT
CDR3: CASQKDTYNSPLHF

D: NA
size: NA
J: TRBJ2-7
V: TRBV20-1
DNA: TGCAGTGGGGTGTACGCTGCGGAGCAGTACTTC
CDR3: CSGVYAAEQYF

D: NA
size: NA
J: TRBJ2-1
V: TRBV9
DNA: TGTGCCAGCAGCTCAGTCAATGAGCGGTTCTTC
CDR3: CASSSVNERFF

D: NA
size: NA
J: TRBJ2-3
V: TRBV5-1
DNA: TGCGCCAGCAGCTTGGACCCATCCGATACGCAGTATTTT
CDR3: CASSLDPSDTQYF

D: NA
size: NA
J: TRBJ1-6
V: TRBV5-4
DNA: TGTGCCAGCAGCTTGGATTGGGGCTATAATTCACCCCTCCACTTT
CDR3: CASSLDWGYNSPLHF

D: TRBD1
size: NA
J: TRBJ1-2
V: TRBV18
DNA: TGTGCCAGCTCACCATCCGTACAGGGGAACTATGGCTACACCTTC
CDR3: CASSPSVQGNYGYTF

D: TRBD1
size: NA
J: TRBJ1-4
V: TRBV7-2
DNA: TGTGCCAGCAGTATACAGGGGGCAGTAGGTGAAAAACTGTTTTTT
CDR3: CASSIQGAVGEKLFF

D: TRBD1
size: NA
J: TRBJ2-1
V: TRBV9
DNA: TGTGCCAGCAGCCCCGGGGACAGGCTCTACAATGAGCAGTTCTTC
CDR3: CASSPGDRLYNEQFF

D: NA
size: NA
J: TRBJ1-2
V: TRBV30
DNA: TGTGCCTGGAGTGGACAGCAGTATGGCTACACCTTC
CDR3: CAWSGQQYGYTF

D: TRBD1
size: NA
J: TRBJ2-5
V: TRBV25-1
DNA: TGTGCCAGCAGTGAACCTCGGGACAGGGAGGAGACCCAGTACTTC
CDR3: CASSEPRDREETQYF

D: TRBD2
size: few
J: TRBJ2-3
V: TRBV18
DNA: TGTGCCAGCTCAAACTTAGCGGGTTACTACGCAGATACGCAGTATTTT
CDR3: CASSNLAGYYADTQYF

D: NA
size: NA
J: TRBJ2-5
V: TRBV7-2
DNA: TGTGCCAGCAGCTTAGTTAGTCCGGGGGAAGAGACCCAGTACTTC
CDR3: CASSLVSPGEETQYF

D: NA
size: NA
J: TRBJ2-7
V: TRBV7-9
DNA: TGTGCCAGCAGCTCAGACAGTCCCTACGAGCAGTACTTC
CDR3: CASSSDSPYEQYF

D: NA
size: NA
J: TRBJ1-1
V: TRBV11-3
DNA: TGTGCCAGCAGCTTAGACTATACAGGAGAAGCTTTCTTT
CDR3: CASSLDYTGEAFF

D: NA
size: NA
J: TRBJ1-1
V: TRBV11-2
DNA: TGTGCCAGCAGCCCCTCAGTGAACACTGAAGCTTTCTTT
CDR3: CASSPSVNTEAFF

D: NA
size: NA
J: TRBJ1-1
V: TRBV5-1
DNA: TGCGCCAGCAGCTTGGCCATAGGGACTTTGAACACTGAAGCTTTCTTT
CDR3: CASSLAIGTLNTEAFF

D: TRBD1
size: once
J: TRBJ1-4
V: TRBV19
DNA: TGTGCCACCTATCCCGGGGGACAGTTAAATGAAAAACTGTTTTTT
CDR3: CATYPGGQLNEKLFF

D: TRBD1
size: few
J: TRBJ2-7
V: TRBV12-3/TRBV12-4
DNA: TGTGCCAGCAGTCGCAGGGGGTGGGAGCAGTACTTC
CDR3: CASSRRGWEQYF

D: NA
size: NA
J: TRBJ1-4
V: TRBV27
DNA: TGTGCCAGCAGTTTATCGTCTCAGGGTCAGAATGAAAAACTGTTTTTT
CDR3: CASSLSSQGQNEKLFF

D: TRBD1
size: NA
J: TRBJ2-1
V: TRBV25-1
DNA: TGTGCCAGCAGCGAAGGGACAGAATACAATGAGCAGTTCTTC
CDR3: CASSEGTEYNEQFF

D: TRBD1
size: NA
J: TRBJ1-2
V: TRBV5-6
DNA: TGTGCCAGCAGCTTAGGCAGGGGGATCTATGGCTACACCTTC
CDR3: CASSLGRGIYGYTF

D: NA
size: once
J: TRBJ2-2
V: TRBV4-3
DNA: TGCGCCAGCAGCCAAGATCCCGGCAGTCGCACCGGGGAGCTGTTTTTT
CDR3: CASSQDPGSRTGELFF

D: TRBD2
size: NA
J: TRBJ2-5
V: TRBV7-2
DNA: TGTGCCAGCAGCGGGCAGACTAGCCGCGCGGAGACCCAGTACTTC
CDR3: CASSGQTSRAETQYF

D: NA
size: NA
J: TRBJ1-2
V: TRBV28
DNA: TGTGCCAGCAGCTGGGGAGGAAACTATGGCTACACCTTC
CDR3: CASSWGGNYGYTF

D: NA
size: NA
J: TRBJ1-1
V: TRBV27
DNA: TGTGCCAGCACTCAGACAGCGAACACTGAAGCTTTCTTT
CDR3: CASTQTANTEAFF

D: NA
size: once
J: TRBJ1-1
V: TRBV5-1
DNA: TGCGCCAGCAGCTTGGAATCGCGGGTCCCGAACACTGAAGCTTTCTTT
CDR3: CASSLESRVPNTEAFF

D: TRBD1
size: NA
J: TRBJ2-2
V: TRBV18
DNA: TGTGCCAGCTCATTCGAGGGACAGGGGACCGGGGAGCTGTTTTTT
CDR3: CASSFEGQGTGELFF

D: TRBD1
size: NA
J: TRBJ2-7
V: TRBV12-3/TRBV12-4
DNA: TGTGCCAGCAGGCGACAGGGCCTCTACGAGCAGTACTTC
CDR3: CASRRQGLYEQYF

D: NA
size: NA
J: TRBJ2-5
V: TRBV7-8
DNA: TGTGCCAGCAGCTTAGAAGGGGGAGGGGAGACCCAGTACTTC
CDR3: CASSLEGGGETQYF

D: TRBD2
size: NA
J: TRBJ2-3
V: TRBV7-2
DNA: TGTGCCAGCAGCCTTCCGGGACTAGCGCCTGCCCGGGGTACGCAGTATTTT
CDR3: CASSLPGLAPARGTQYF

D: TRBD1
size: NA
J: TRBJ2-1
V: TRBV10-3
DNA: TGTGCCATCAGTGAGTCCTTTACATCAGGGGGATACAATGAGCAGTTCTTC
CDR3: CAISESFTSGGYNEQFF

D: NA
size: NA
J: TRBJ1-2
V: TRBV5-1
DNA: TGCGCCAGCAGCCCGGACGGAGACTATGGCTACACCTTC
CDR3: CASSPDGDYGYTF

D: NA
size: NA
J: TRBJ1-1
V: TRBV7-2
DNA: TGTGCCAGCAGCTTTACCATGAACACTGAAGCTTTCTTT
CDR3: CASSFTMNTEAFF

D: NA
size: NA
J: TRBJ2-1
V: TRBV28
DNA: TGTGCCAGCAGTTTAATGACATCTGAGCAGTTCTTC
CDR3: CASSLMTSEQFF

D: TRBD2
size: NA
J: TRBJ2-3
V: TRBV4-2
DNA: TGTGCCAGCAGCCATCAAATCGACCTAGCGGGGACAGATACGCAGTATTTT
CDR3: CASSHQIDLAGTDTQYF

D: TRBD2
size: NA
J: TRBJ2-5
V: TRBV9
DNA: TGTGCCAGCAGCGTAAGACTAGCGGGAGGAAGGGAGACCCAGTACTTC
CDR3: CASSVRLAGGRETQYF

D: NA
size: NA
J: TRBJ2-7
V: TRBV29-1
DNA: TGCAGCGCCTCTACATACGAGCAGTACTTC
CDR3: CSASTYEQYF

D: NA
size: few
J: TRBJ1-2
V: TRBV7-9
DNA: TGTGCCAGCAGCTTAGGCCAGAGCTACACCTTC
CDR3: CASSLGQSYTF

D: NA
size: NA
J: TRBJ1-2
V: TRBV4-3
DNA: TGCGCCAGCAGCCGCTTTAACTATGGCTACACCTTC
CDR3: CASSRFNYGYTF

D: NA
size: NA
J: TRBJ1-2
V: TRBV29-1
DNA: TGCAGCGTTGTACTCCCACCAAACTTCTATGGCTACACCTTC
CDR3: CSVVLPPNFYGYTF

D: NA
size: once
J: TRBJ2-7
V: TRBV6-1
DNA: TGTGCCAGCAGTGAAGCCGGCGGGGCGCTCTACGAGCAGTACTTC
CDR3: CASSEAGGALYEQYF